The rows below give T cell receptor beta chains drawn from one sample of a study of blood T cells in healthy people across ages. One entry per CDR3 protein results from TCRdb running MiXCR on the 5' RACE reads. The table records more than 800,000 distinct CDR3 sequences, around 45% of them present only once. Sequencing used blood. Receptor source: a woman aged 55-69 years in good health. Both conserved end residues are part of each CDR3. A D gene is named only where the DNA matches it firmly. Some rows have no size entry. The others give once, few or many, or a class for an expanded clone.

j_call d_call clone_size v_call cdr3_aa cdr3_nt
TRBJ2-3 TRBD2 - TRBV5-6 CASSLRLAQSTDTQYF TGTGCCAGCAGCTTGAGACTAGCCCAGAGCACAGATACGCAGTATTTT
TRBJ2-1 TRBD2 many TRBV7-3 CASSSPGGLNNEQFF TGTGCCAGCAGCTCCCCGGGGGGACTTAACAATGAGCAGTTCTTC
TRBJ1-2 - - TRBV6-1 CASRTGQVPNYGYTF TGTGCCAGCCGAACGGGTCAGGTCCCTAACTATGGCTACACCTTC
TRBJ2-3 - - TRBV27 CASSLGGRGSDTQYF TGTGCCAGCAGTTTAGGGGGTAGGGGGTCAGATACGCAGTATTTT
TRBJ2-5 - few TRBV9 CASSVGGTTKETQYF TGTGCCAGCAGCGTAGGGGGGACCACCAAAGAGACCCAGTACTTC
TRBJ1-1 - - TRBV11-2 CASSLQSPGLTEAFF TGTGCCAGCAGCTTACAGAGCCCGGGGCTCACTGAAGCTTTCTTT
TRBJ2-6 TRBD2 - TRBV5-6 CASSLPGLGDGANVLTF TGTGCCAGCAGCTTACCCGGACTAGGGGATGGGGCCAACGTCCTGACTTTC
TRBJ2-1 - few TRBV20-1 CSASPTHNEQFF TGCAGTGCTAGTCCCACACACAATGAGCAGTTCTTC
TRBJ2-7 TRBD2 - TRBV2 CASTGLAGSTYEQYF TGTGCCAGCACCGGGCTAGCGGGTTCTACCTACGAGCAGTACTTC
TRBJ2-5 - few TRBV12-3/TRBV12-4 CASSPIWDSGETQYF TGTGCCAGCAGCCCCATTTGGGACTCTGGGGAGACCCAGTACTTC
TRBJ2-7 - - TRBV4-2 CASSQAGTGEQYF TGTGCCAGCAGCCAAGCCGGGACCGGCGAGCAGTACTTC
TRBJ2-3 - - TRBV20-1 CSASPGSTDTQYF TGCAGTGCTAGCCCCGGGAGCACAGACACGCAGTATTTT
TRBJ2-5 - - TRBV29-1 CSVDGTGFWETQYF TGCAGCGTTGATGGTACGGGCTTCTGGGAGACCCAGTACTTC
TRBJ2-7 - - TRBV2 CASSRGANSYEQYF TGTGCCAGCAGCAGGGGGGCAAACTCCTACGAGCAGTACTTC
TRBJ2-7 TRBD1 - TRBV30 CAWSVSTGAYEQYF TGTGCCTGGAGTGTAAGTACAGGGGCCTACGAGCAGTACTTC
TRBJ2-5 - - TRBV5-4 CASSLLGANQETQYF TGTGCCAGCAGCTTGCTGGGGGCCAACCAAGAGACCCAGTACTTC
TRBJ2-7 TRBD2 - TRBV3-1 CASSQDGTSGRSSEQYF TGTGCCAGCAGCCAAGATGGGACTAGCGGGAGAAGCTCCGAGCAGTACTTC
TRBJ2-7 TRBD2 - TRBV28 CASSLYPAGVVREQYF TGCGCCAGCAGTTTATATCCAGCGGGAGTTGTTCGAGAGCAGTACTTC
TRBJ2-3 TRBD2 - TRBV24-1 CATSDLGGNSPGLAWGTDTQYF TGTGCCACCAGTGATCTAGGGGGGAATTCCCCGGGACTAGCATGGGGCACAGATACGCAGTATTTT
TRBJ2-5 TRBD2 many TRBV29-1 CSVGLAVQETQYF TGCAGCGTTGGACTAGCGGTACAAGAGACCCAGTACTTC
TRBJ2-3 - - TRBV11-1 CASSFGSSTETQYF TGTGCCAGCAGCTTTGGATCTAGCACAGAGACGCAGTATTTT
TRBJ2-3 TRBD2 many TRBV7-3 CASSLQGLAGVPDTQYF TGTGCCAGCAGCTTACAGGGACTAGCGGGAGTCCCCGATACGCAGTATTTT
TRBJ2-1 TRBD2 once TRBV27 CASSPLAGAGYNEQFF TGTGCCAGCAGTCCACTAGCGGGAGCCGGGTACAATGAACAGTTCTTC
TRBJ2-1 TRBD1 few TRBV7-8 CASSPSGTVYNEQFF TGTGCCAGCAGCCCATCCGGGACAGTCTACAATGAGCAGTTCTTC
TRBJ2-3 - - TRBV5-1 CASTQDSPPDTQYF TGCGCCAGCACCCAGGACAGTCCCCCAGATACGCAGTATTTT
TRBJ2-7 - - TRBV11-2 CASSVWAGSYEQYF TGTGCCAGCAGCGTTTGGGCAGGGTCCTACGAGCAGTACTTC
TRBJ2-3 TRBD1 - TRBV20-1 CSATDRASTDTQYF TGCAGTGCCACTGACAGGGCTAGCACAGATACGCAGTATTTT
TRBJ2-5 TRBD1 - TRBV5-1 CASSYGQGRGETQYF TGCGCCAGCAGCTACGGACAGGGCCGGGGAGAGACCCAGTACTTC
TRBJ2-4 TRBD2 - TRBV20-1 CSASPGTSGRAYNERYF TGCAGTGCTAGCCCCGGGACTAGCGGGAGGGCCTACAATGAGCGGTACTTC
TRBJ1-2 TRBD1 few TRBV28 CASSLFDRGTYGYTF TGTGCCAGCAGTTTATTCGACAGGGGAACCTATGGCTACACCTTC
TRBJ1-5 - - TRBV29-1 CSVGGFSNQPQHF TGCAGCGTCGGGGGCTTTAGCAATCAGCCCCAGCATTTT
TRBJ2-7 TRBD2 - TRBV5-1 CASSATSGVYEQYF TGCGCCAGCTCCGCGACTAGCGGGGTCTACGAGCAGTACTTC
TRBJ1-2 - - TRBV5-1 CASGLKGGTNYGYTF TGCGCCAGCGGCTTGAAGGGGGGTACGAACTATGGCTACACCTTC
TRBJ2-1 - many TRBV6-1 CASSEAWNEQFF TGTGCCAGCAGTGAAGCGTGGAATGAGCAGTTCTTC
TRBJ1-1 - - TRBV7-2 CASSWKAATSEAFF TGTGCCAGCAGCTGGAAGGCCGCTACATCTGAAGCTTTCTTT
TRBJ2-4 TRBD1 - TRBV12-3/TRBV12-4 CASSLFQGALAKNIQYF TGTGCCAGCAGTTTATTCCAGGGGGCCTTAGCCAAAAACATTCAGTACTTC
TRBJ2-7 TRBD2 - TRBV28 CASRPRERPRGEQYF TGTGCCAGCAGGCCGAGAGAGAGGCCGCGGGGGGAGCAGTACTTC
TRBJ1-2 - - TRBV20-1 CSARDQGAGYGYTF TGCAGTGCTAGAGATCAAGGGGCCGGCTATGGCTACACCTTC
TRBJ2-3 TRBD1 - TRBV27 CASRGTGLGDRYAYF TGTGCCAGCAGGGGGACAGGGTTAGGAGACAGATACGCGTATTTT
TRBJ2-5 TRBD2 many TRBV29-1 CSIGTSGSGETQYF TGCAGCATAGGGACTAGCGGGAGCGGGGAGACCCAGTACTTC
TRBJ1-2 - - TRBV5-4 CASSPGGSNYGYTF TGTGCCAGCAGCCCCGGAGGATCTAACTATGGCTACACCTTC
TRBJ2-3 - - TRBV5-1 CASSHRQPFGGTGTQYF TGCGCCAGCAGCCATAGACAGCCCTTTGGAGGAACAGGTACGCAGTATTTT
TRBJ2-1 - - TRBV20-1 CSALRHSSYNEQLF TGCAGTGCCCTTAGGCATAGTTCCTACAATGAGCAGTTATTC
TRBJ2-7 TRBD1 - TRBV5-1 CASIQGRGEQYF TGCGCCAGTATACAGGGGCGCGGCGAGCAGTACTTC
TRBJ2-5 TRBD1 - TRBV12-3/TRBV12-4 CASSVLTGGETQYF TGTGCCAGCAGTGTACTTACAGGGGGAGAGACCCAGTACTTC
TRBJ2-1 - - TRBV2 CASKGHNEQFF TGTGCCAGCAAGGGTCACAATGAGCAGTTCTTC
TRBJ2-5 - - TRBV15 CATSRGASRKETQYF TGTGCCACCAGCAGAGGGGCCTCCCGAAAAGAGACCCAGTACTTC
TRBJ2-6 - few TRBV27 CASSLYQGSSGANVLTF TGTGCCAGCAGTTTGTACCAGGGTAGCTCTGGGGCCAACGTCCTGACTTTC
TRBJ2-1 TRBD2 - TRBV10-3 CATWTSGGNEQFF TGTGCCACCTGGACTAGCGGGGGGAATGAGCAGTTCTTC